This T cell receptor beta chain was recorded in a study of PD-1 blockade in classical Hodgkin lymphoma. The overall study: It was nivolumab at 3 mg/kg, given intravenously every 2 weeks, that patients received.

All patients experienced relapse after autologous stem cell transplantation, and brentuximab vedotin exposure was variable. The CD8+ T cells came from thawed PBMCs through magnetic negative selection. The protocol was immunoSEQ multiplex PCR, while the TCRdb copy is restricted to in-frame clones and leaves out a portion. The sample includes some 4,500 clones, 77% of them seen just once. Unmatched junction bases numbered 8, after V lost 3 bases and J lost 0 bases. The CDR3 sequence is 16 residues long. Germline V gene data show CDR1 as MNHEY and CDR2 as SMNVEV (reference sequence). Details on this clone: What it recognizes is unknown.

General study points: At C4D1, TCR diversity had climbed significantly for CD4+ cells, though not for CD8+ cells. Whatever underlies the repertoire differences (possibly disease activity or prior therapy) remains undefined. Prior to therapy, complete responders displayed diversity much like that of newly diagnosed patients.

The source is a human donor with classical Hodgkin lymphoma. Material: CD8+ T cells from blood, obtained at baseline. The chain carries TRBV27 and TRBJ2-7, with TRBD1 matching over 7 bases. CDR3 in amino acids: CASSFYVGQSSYEQYF. The CDR3 coding sequence is TGTGCCAGCAGTTTTTATGTGGGACAGAGCTCCTACGAGCAGTACTTC.